The source of this T cell receptor beta chain is a study of blood T cell repertoires in COVID-19. In the source study's methods: Cell counts per sample came from amplifying reference gene primers. This table comes from immunoSEQ multiplex PCR, and its TCRdb copy is limited to in-frame clones, with some not included. V and J calls and clone size follow that table, whereas D and trimming were derived from the DNA. The sample has around 200,000 clones, around 80% seen once; the top ten hold roughly 2.9%. Germline V lookup: CDR1 LGHNA, CDR2 YSLEER. CDR3 size: 12 residues. V gave up 0 bases and J gave up 14 bases, with 8 bases separating them.

This chain joins TRBV4-3 and TRBJ2-6; D not certain. The sample comprised peripheral blood. The sequence was obtained from a man aged 45 to 65 with active or convalescent COVID-19. CDR3 nucleotide sequence: TGCGCCAGCAGCCAAGATTACGACATCCTGACTTTC. Translated, it gives CASSQDYDILTF.